The sequence of this TCR beta chain was determined in a study of glioma-infiltrating T cells after dendritic cell vaccination. Profiling relied on immunoSEQ multiplex PCR, and the TCRdb table lists in-frame clones only, not all of them. The table lists tens of thousands of clones, around 85% of them singletons. Time point indicated: after dendritic cell vaccination, including at tumor progression/relapse. With 5 bases removed from V and 8 bases from J, the gap between germline ends came to 21 bases. Germline V gene data show CDR1 as WSHSY and CDR2 as SAAADI. CDR3 length: 15 residues. Sequences were derived from blood, sampled after dendritic cell vaccination. This TCR came from a human donor with glioblastoma. The chain couples TRBV10-2 to TRBJ1-1; D not resolved. The CDR3 region is CASSSLNLTPGEAFF. DNA for the CDR3: TGCGCCAGCAGTAGCCTAAACTTGACCCCCGGGGAAGCTTTCTTT.